The T cell receptor beta chain described here comes from a study of metastatic and nonmetastatic thyroid tumors. On the study more broadly: Repertoires from malignant and benign thyroid patients were compared across blood and tumor or nodule tissue. Study results and limitations: Benign nodules reportedly had significantly lower TCR beta diversity than malignant thyroid tumors in blood and tumor.

Original processing notes: The authors used CDR3 differences across clinicopathological groups to build a distant-metastasis classifier for papillary thyroid cancer. TCRdb used MiXCR to call clones anew from the PCR reads. TCRdb, not the authors, supplied the V and J calls. The data hold over 70,000 clones, with roughly 18% observed a single time. This clone was observed many times. Its antigen is as yet unknown. V was pared by 0 bases and J by 4 bases, with 10 bases between. CDR1 and CDR2 from the germline V gene are SGHDT and YYEEEE. CDR3 length: 14 residues. All patients reached thyroid surgery having received no treatment beforehand.

This sequence originates from a female donor with papillary thyroid cancer or a benign thyroid nodule (not recorded which). Some clones in this sample may be carry-over from other donors' samples. Sequences were obtained from blood. J is TRBJ1-2 and V is TRBV5-6; D ambiguous. CDR3 sequence: CASSLGRTGYGYTF. The CDR3 DNA reads as TGTGCCAGCAGCTTGGGACGGACCGGCTATGGCTACACCTTC.